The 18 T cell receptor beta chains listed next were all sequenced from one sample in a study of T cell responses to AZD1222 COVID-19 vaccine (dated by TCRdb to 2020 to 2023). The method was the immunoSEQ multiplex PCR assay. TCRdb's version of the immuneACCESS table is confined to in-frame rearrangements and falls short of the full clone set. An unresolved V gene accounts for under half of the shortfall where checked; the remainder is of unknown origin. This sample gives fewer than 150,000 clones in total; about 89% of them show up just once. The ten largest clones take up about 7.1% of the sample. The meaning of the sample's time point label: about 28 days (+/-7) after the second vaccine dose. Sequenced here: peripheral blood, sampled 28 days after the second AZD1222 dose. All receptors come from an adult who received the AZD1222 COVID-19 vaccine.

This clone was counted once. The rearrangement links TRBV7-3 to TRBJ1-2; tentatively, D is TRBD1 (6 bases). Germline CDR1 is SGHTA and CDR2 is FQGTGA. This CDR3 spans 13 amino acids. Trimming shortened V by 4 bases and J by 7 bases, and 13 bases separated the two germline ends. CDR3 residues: CASSSHQGLGYTF. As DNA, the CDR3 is TGTGCCAGCAGCTCCCACCAGGGGCTTGGCTACACCTTC. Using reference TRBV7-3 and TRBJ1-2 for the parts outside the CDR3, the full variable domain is GAGVSQTPSNKVTEKGKYVELRCDPISGHTALYWYRQSLGQGPEFLIYFQGTGAADDSGLPNDRFFAVRPEGSVSTLKIQRTERGDSAVYLCASSSHQGLGYTFGSGTRLTVV.

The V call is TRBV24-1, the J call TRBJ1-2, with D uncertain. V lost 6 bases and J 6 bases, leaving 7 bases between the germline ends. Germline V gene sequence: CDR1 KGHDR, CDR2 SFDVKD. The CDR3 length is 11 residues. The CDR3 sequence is CATSSRDGYTF. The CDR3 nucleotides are TGTGCCACCAGTTCCCGGGATGGCTACACCTTC.

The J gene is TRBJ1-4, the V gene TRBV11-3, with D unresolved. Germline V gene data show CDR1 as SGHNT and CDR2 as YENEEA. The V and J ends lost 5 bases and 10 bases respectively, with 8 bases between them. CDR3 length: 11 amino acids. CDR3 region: CASSPGGKLFF. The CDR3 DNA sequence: TGTGCCAGCAGCCCCGGAGGAAAACTGTTTTTT.

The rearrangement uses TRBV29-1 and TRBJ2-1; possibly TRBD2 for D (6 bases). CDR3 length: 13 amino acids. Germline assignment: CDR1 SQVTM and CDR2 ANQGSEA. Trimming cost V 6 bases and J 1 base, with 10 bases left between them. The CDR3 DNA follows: TGCAGCGTAGCCGGGGGATCCTACAATGAGCAGTTCTTC. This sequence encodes CSVAGGSYNEQFF.

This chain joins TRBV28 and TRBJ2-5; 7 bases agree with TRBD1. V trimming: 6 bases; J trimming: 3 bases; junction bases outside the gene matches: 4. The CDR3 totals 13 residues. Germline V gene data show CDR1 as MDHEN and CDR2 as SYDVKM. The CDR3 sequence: CASRTTGKETQYF. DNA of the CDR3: TGTGCCAGCAGAACGACAGGGAAAGAGACCCAGTACTTC.

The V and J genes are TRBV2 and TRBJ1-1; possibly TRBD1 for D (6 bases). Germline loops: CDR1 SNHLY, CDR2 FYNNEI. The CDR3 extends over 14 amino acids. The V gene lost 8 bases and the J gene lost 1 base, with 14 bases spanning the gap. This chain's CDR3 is CASGGARGNTEAFF. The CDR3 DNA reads TGTGCCAGCGGGGGGGCACGGGGGAACACTGAAGCTTTCTTT.

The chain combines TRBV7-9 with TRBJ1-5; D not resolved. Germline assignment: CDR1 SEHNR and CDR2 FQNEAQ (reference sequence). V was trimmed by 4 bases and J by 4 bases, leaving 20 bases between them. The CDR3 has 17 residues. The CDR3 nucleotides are TGTGCCAGCAGCTCTACTTGGCCGGGAGGTTGGAATCAGCCCCAGCATTTT. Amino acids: CASSSTWPGGWNQPQHF.

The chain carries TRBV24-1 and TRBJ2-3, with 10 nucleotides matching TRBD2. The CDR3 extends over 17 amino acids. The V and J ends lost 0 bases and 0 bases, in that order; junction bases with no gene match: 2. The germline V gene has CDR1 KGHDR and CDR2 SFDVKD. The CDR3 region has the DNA TGTGCCACCAGTGATTTGCAAGCGGGAGGGAGCACAGATACGCAGTATTTT. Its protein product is CATSDLQAGGSTDTQYF.

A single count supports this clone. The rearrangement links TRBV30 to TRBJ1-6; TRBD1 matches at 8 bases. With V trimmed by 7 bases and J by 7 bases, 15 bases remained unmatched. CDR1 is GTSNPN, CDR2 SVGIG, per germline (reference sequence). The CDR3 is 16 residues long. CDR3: CASSGPGGGWNSPLHF. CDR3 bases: TGTGCCTCCTCGGGCCCAGGGGGCGGGTGGAATTCACCCCTCCACTTT.

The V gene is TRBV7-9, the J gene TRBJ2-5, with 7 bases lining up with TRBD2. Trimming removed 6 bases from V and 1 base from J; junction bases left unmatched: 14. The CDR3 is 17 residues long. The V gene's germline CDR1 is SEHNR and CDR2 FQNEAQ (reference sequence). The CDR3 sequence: CASSSPRGAGVQETQYF. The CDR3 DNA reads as TGTGCCAGCAGTTCTCCCCGGGGCGCGGGAGTCCAAGAGACCCAGTACTTC.

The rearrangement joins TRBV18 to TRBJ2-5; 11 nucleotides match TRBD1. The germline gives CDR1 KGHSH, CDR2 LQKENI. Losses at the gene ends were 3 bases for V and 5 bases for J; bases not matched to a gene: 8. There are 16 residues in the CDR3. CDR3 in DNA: TGTGCCAGCTCACCCTGGACAGGGGGCCCTCGGGAGACCCAGTACTTC. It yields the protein CASSPWTGGPRETQYF.

For the CDR3, the DNA is TGTGCCAGCAGCTTAGATAGAGGCGGAACAGCAGTTCTAGCGCAGTATTTT. Its protein is CASSLDRGGTAVLAQYF. The rearrangement links TRBV11-3 to TRBJ2-3; D not resolved. Deletions cut 0 bases from V and 10 bases from J, with 23 bases between. Germline assignment: CDR1 SGHNT and CDR2 YENEEA. The CDR3 consists of 17 residues.

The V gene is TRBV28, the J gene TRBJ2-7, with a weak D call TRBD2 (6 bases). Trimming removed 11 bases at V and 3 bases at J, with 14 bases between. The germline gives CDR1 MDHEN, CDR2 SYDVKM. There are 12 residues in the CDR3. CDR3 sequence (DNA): TGTGCCTGTAGGTCTAGCGTCTACGAGCAGTACTTC. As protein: CACRSSVYEQYF.

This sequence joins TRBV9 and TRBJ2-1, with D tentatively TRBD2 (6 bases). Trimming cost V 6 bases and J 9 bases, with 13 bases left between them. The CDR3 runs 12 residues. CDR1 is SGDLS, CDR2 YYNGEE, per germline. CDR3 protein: CASTAGLGEQFF. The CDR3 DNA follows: TGTGCCAGCACCGCGGGGTTGGGTGAGCAGTTCTTC.

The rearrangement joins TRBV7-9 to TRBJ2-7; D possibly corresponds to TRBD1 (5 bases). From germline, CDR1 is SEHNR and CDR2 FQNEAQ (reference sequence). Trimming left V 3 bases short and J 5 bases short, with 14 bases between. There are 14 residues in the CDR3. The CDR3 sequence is CASSFGGRAHEQYF. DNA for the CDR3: TGTGCCAGCAGCTTTGGTGGCAGGGCCCACGAGCAGTACTTC.

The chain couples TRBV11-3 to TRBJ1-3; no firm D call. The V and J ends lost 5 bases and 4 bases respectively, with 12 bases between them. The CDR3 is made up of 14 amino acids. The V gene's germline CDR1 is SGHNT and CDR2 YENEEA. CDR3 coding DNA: TGTGCCAGCAGCCCAAGCCTGAGGGGAAACACCATATATTTT. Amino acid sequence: CASSPSLRGNTIYF.

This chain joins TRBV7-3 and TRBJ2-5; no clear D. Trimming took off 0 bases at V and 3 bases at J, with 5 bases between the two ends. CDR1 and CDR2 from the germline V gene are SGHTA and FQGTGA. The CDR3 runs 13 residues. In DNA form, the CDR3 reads TGTGCCAGCAGCTTAACAACGGAAGAGACCCAGTACTTC. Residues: CASSLTTEETQYF.

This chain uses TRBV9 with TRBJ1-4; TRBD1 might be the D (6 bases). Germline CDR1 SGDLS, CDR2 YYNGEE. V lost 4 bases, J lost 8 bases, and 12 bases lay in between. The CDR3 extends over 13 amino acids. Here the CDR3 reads CASSLTGDEKLFF. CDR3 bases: TGTGCCAGCAGCTTGACAGGTGACGAAAAACTGTTTTTT.